This T cell receptor beta chain stems from a study of cytomegalovirus exposure and HLA in healthy donors. The PCR was carried out with 60 Vbeta primers and 13 Jbeta primers. Sequenced by immunoSEQ multiplex PCR; TCRdb stores in-frame clones only, minus some. Here the sample spans some 250,000 clones, 70% to 90% being singletons. The germline V gene encodes CDR1 MNHEY and CDR2 SVGAGI. The V end lost 6 bases, the J end lost 8 bases, and 19 bases lay between the germline ends. There are 14 residues in the CDR3. The chain uses TRBV6-5 and TRBJ1-2; D possibly corresponds to TRBD1 (6 bases). What was sequenced was PBMCs. This TCR came from a woman aged 55-70 years in good health and CMV-seropositive. The CDR3 sequence: CASRRVQGTFGYTF. The CDR3 DNA is TGTGCCAGCAGGAGGGTGCAGGGGACGTTCGGCTACACCTTC.